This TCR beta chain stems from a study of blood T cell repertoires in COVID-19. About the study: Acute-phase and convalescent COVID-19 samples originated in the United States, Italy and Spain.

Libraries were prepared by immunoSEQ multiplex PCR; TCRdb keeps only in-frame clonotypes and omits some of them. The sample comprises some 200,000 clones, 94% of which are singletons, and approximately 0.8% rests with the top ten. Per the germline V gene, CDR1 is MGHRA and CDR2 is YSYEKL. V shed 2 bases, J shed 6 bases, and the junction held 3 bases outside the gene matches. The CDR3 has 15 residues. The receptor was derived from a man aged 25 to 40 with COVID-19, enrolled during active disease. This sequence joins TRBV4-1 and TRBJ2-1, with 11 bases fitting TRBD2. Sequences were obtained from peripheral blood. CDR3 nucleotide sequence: TGCGCCAGCAGCCAACTAGCGGGGGGAGGCAATGAGCAGTTCTTC. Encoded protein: CASSQLAGGGNEQFF.